The rows below give T cell receptor beta chains drawn from one sample of a study of Ad26.COV2.S vaccination and SARS-CoV-2 variants. Here immunoSEQ multiplex PCR was the method, and the copy in TCRdb shows in-frame clones only, minus some. The repertoire holds 350,000 to 500,000 clones, with approximately 92% as singletons. Sequencing was performed on peripheral blood, taken in a trial of Ad26.COV2.S vaccine versus placebo. These receptors were taken from a person aged 18-65 years who received the Ad26.COV2.S COVID-19 vaccine or a placebo. Each CDR3 is given with its conserved first and last residue.

v_call: TRBV27
cdr3_aa: CASSRVSVHNTGELFF

v_call: TRBV5-4
cdr3_aa: CASSSGQGATEAFF

v_call: TRBV7-2
cdr3_aa: CASTLLGGTVAEKLFF

v_call: TRBV7-9
cdr3_aa: CASSRSPSTEAFF

v_call: TRBV7-9
cdr3_aa: CASSLLSRGRNTIYF

v_call: TRBV6-2/TRBV6-3
cdr3_aa: CASSSHRLGMMYNEQFF

v_call: TRBV11-3
cdr3_aa: CASSLGFGAAYEQYF

v_call: TRBV19
cdr3_aa: CASSIMSASGGARDTQYF

v_call: TRBV5-4
cdr3_aa: CASSLRHLTSTEAFF

v_call: TRBV7-8
cdr3_aa: CASSDPGTLQPQHF

v_call: TRBV28
cdr3_aa: CASSLPFTSTDTQYF

v_call: TRBV19
cdr3_aa: CASSIDYGGGTYNEQFF

v_call: TRBV25-1
cdr3_aa: CASSRRGETQYF

v_call: TRBV7-9
cdr3_aa: CATSGETWSEYF

v_call: TRBV10-2
cdr3_aa: CASKATGGADTQYF

v_call: TRBV5-1
cdr3_aa: CASSRGAPGEKLFF

v_call: TRBV10-3
cdr3_aa: CATEQGTNTEAFF

v_call: TRBV2
cdr3_aa: CASSVRENIQYF

v_call: TRBV7-9
cdr3_aa: CASSLDKFSNEQFF

v_call: TRBV7-2
cdr3_aa: CASKAATLTDTQYF

v_call: TRBV6-6
cdr3_aa: CASSLQEFYNQPQHF

v_call: TRBV21-1
cdr3_aa: CASSKGRTSGGYEQYF

v_call: TRBV27
cdr3_aa: CASSSAGLPNTEAFF

v_call: TRBV9
cdr3_aa: CASSVGDGFYNEQFF

v_call: TRBV7-2
cdr3_aa: CASSSYSGRYNEQFF

v_call: TRBV10-3
cdr3_aa: CAISDRALNTEAFF

v_call: TRBV28
cdr3_aa: CASRHGLDYEQYF

v_call: TRBV5-1
cdr3_aa: CASSLLARGDIQYF

v_call: TRBV5-1
cdr3_aa: CASSLVPLGDLDNEQFF

v_call: TRBV11-3
cdr3_aa: CAGQTANTGELFF

v_call: TRBV6-6
cdr3_aa: CASSYSGTGTDTQYF

v_call: TRBV9
cdr3_aa: CASSGGGLARAEQFF

v_call: TRBV5-4
cdr3_aa: CASSPGLAGGMPYNEQFF

v_call: TRBV9
cdr3_aa: CASRPWATGELFF

v_call: TRBV7-2
cdr3_aa: CASRTGGSSYNEQFF

v_call: TRBV15
cdr3_aa: CATSRGPGYGYTF

v_call: TRBV5-1
cdr3_aa: CASSYGTKQETQYF

v_call: TRBV15
cdr3_aa: CATSRRGRTSGRYEQFF

v_call: TRBV14
cdr3_aa: CASSQVRWTGGTGELFF

v_call: TRBV7-2
cdr3_aa: CASSPRVISYEQYF

v_call: TRBV6-6
cdr3_aa: CASSKNRDRGTDTQYF